The clone carrying this T cell receptor beta chain was counted a few times. The sample is drawn from a study of T-cell reconstitution after alpha-beta-depleted transplantation in children. The V end was cut by 3 bases, the J end by 2 bases, with 36 bases between. Germline CDR1 KGHSH, CDR2 LQKENI. There are 23 residues in the CDR3. The TCRbeta library incorporated unique molecular identifiers. TCRdb passed the PCR reads through MiXCR, listing each CDR3 protein once. The table records hundreds of thousands of distinct CDR3 sequences, around 18% of them present only once. Sequencing used PBMCs from the stem cell graft donor, obtained from the stem cell graft. This chain joins TRBV18 and TRBJ2-3; a possible D gene is TRBD2 (6 bases). The sequence was collected from a human donor who donated a stem cell graft to a child with acute lymphoblastic leukemia. CDR3 bases: TGTGCCAGCTCACCGTCTGCGACCCTGCGGGAAGACCGCCGGTTCGTAATCACAGATACGCAGTATTTT. Encoded protein: CASSPSATLREDRRFVITDTQYF.